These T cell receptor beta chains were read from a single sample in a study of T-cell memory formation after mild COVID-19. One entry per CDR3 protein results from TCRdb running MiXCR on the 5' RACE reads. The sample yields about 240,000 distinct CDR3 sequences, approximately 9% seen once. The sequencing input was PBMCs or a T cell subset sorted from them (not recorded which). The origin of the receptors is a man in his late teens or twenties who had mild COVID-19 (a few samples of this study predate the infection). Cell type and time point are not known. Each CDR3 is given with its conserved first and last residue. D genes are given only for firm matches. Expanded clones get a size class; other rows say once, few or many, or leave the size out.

CASSPTTTDTQYF,TGTGCCAGCAGCCCCACCACCACAGATACGCAGTATTTT,.,TRBJ2-3,.,TRBV9
CASSQGGVPGEQFF,TGTGCCAGCAGCCAAGGAGGGGTTCCGGGTGAGCAGTTCTTC,.,TRBJ2-1,few,TRBV7-9
CASSLSPGQETQYF,TGCGCCAGCAGCTTGTCCCCGGGGCAAGAGACCCAGTACTTC,.,TRBJ2-5,many,TRBV5-1
CSARVASGAGDTQYF,TGCAGTGCTAGAGTCGCTAGCGGTGCGGGGGATACGCAGTATTTT,TRBD2,TRBJ2-3,.,TRBV20-1
CASSATPQETQYF,TGTGCCAGCAGCGCAACACCCCAAGAGACCCAGTACTTC,.,TRBJ2-5,.,TRBV7-2
CASSLETGGNQPQHF,TGTGCCAGCTCACTGGAGACAGGTGGCAATCAGCCCCAGCATTTT,.,TRBJ1-5,many,TRBV18
CASSRKGLAGTGELFF,TGTGCCAGCAGCCGGAAGGGACTAGCGGGGACTGGGGAGCTGTTTTTT,TRBD2,TRBJ2-2,.,TRBV7-9
CATSGVNNQPQHF,TGTGCCACCAGTGGGGTGAACAATCAGCCCCAGCATTTT,.,TRBJ1-5,few,TRBV24-1
CSARLRQGEIGAEAFF,TGCAGTGCTAGACTTCGACAGGGGGAGATCGGGGCTGAAGCTTTCTTT,TRBD1,TRBJ1-1,few,TRBV20-1
CASSIENTEAFF,TGTGCCAGCAGTATTGAGAACACTGAAGCTTTCTTT,.,TRBJ1-1,few,TRBV12-3/TRBV12-4
CASSPGLEGDTQYF,TGTGCCAGCAGCCCCGGACTAGAGGGAGATACGCAGTATTTT,TRBD2,TRBJ2-3,many,TRBV7-9
CASSPRPHRDNEQFF,TGTGCCAGCAGCCCAAGACCCCACAGGGACAATGAGCAGTTCTTC,.,TRBJ2-1,.,TRBV7-2
CSGFGMDRPKGYNSPLHF,TGCAGTGGCTTCGGGATGGACAGGCCAAAGGGGTATAATTCACCCCTCCACTTT,TRBD1,TRBJ1-6,.,TRBV20-1
CASSPHAADSRFF,TGTGCCAGCAGCCCCCACGCTGCTGACAGCAGGTTCTTC,.,TRBJ2-1,many,TRBV3-1
CASRNSDRGIYGYTF,TGTGCCAGCAGGAACTCCGACAGGGGAATATATGGCTACACCTTC,TRBD1,TRBJ1-2,.,TRBV6-2/TRBV6-3
CSVVGGTGPIGNTEAFF,TGCAGCGTTGTTGGAGGGACTGGTCCTATAGGGAACACTGAAGCTTTCTTT,.,TRBJ1-1,few,TRBV29-1
CATQFGGETQYF,TGTGCCACCCAGTTCGGGGGAGAGACCCAGTACTTC,.,TRBJ2-5,once,TRBV7-2
CSARGRENEAFF,TGCAGTGCTAGGGGTAGGGAAAATGAAGCTTTCTTT,.,TRBJ1-1,.,TRBV20-1
CASSSQVEQYF,TGTGCCAGCAGCTCGCAGGTCGAGCAGTACTTC,.,TRBJ2-7,many,TRBV11-2
CASSLLRETQYF,TGTGCCAGCAGTTTATTACGAGAGACCCAGTACTTC,.,TRBJ2-5,.,TRBV27
CASARKNTEAFF,TGTGCCAGCGCAAGAAAGAACACTGAAGCTTTCTTT,.,TRBJ1-1,few,TRBV7-9
CASQPRRRESEQYF,TGTGCCAGCCAACCCAGACGTCGGGAGAGCGAGCAGTACTTC,.,TRBJ2-7,.,TRBV27